This paragraph covers one T cell receptor (beta chain) sequence. The antigen is unknown. Ahead of thyroid surgery, no patient had received treatment of any kind. V was trimmed by 3 bases and J by 0 bases, leaving 10 bases between them. The CDR3 spans 14 residues. Germline V gene sequence: CDR1 SGHTS, CDR2 YDEGEE. This sample was taken from a study of metastatic and nonmetastatic thyroid tumors. Study-wide background: Samples came from malignant and benign thyroid patients, and repertoires were compared across blood and tumor or nodule tissue. Study-wide results and caveats: For both blood and tumor, malignant thyroid tumors reportedly showed significantly higher TCR beta diversity than benign nodules did.

In the original analysis: What underpinned the distant-metastasis classifier for papillary thyroid cancer was the set of CDR3 differences across clinicopathological groups. Using MiXCR, TCRdb re-called clones from the PCR reads. TCRdb, not the authors, supplied the V and J calls. The sample yields some 16,000 clones, roughly 24% seen once. The chain has TRBV5-8 and TRBJ2-7; D is perhaps TRBD1 (5 bases). The receptor comes from a female donor with papillary thyroid cancer or a benign thyroid nodule (not recorded which). Some clones in this sample may be carry-over from other donors' samples. The specimen was tumor tissue. Here the CDR3 DNA reads TGTGCCAGCAGCTCACAGGCTTCCTCCTACGAGCAGTACTTC. Encoded protein: CASSSQASSYEQYF.